One sample yielded the 25 T cell receptor beta chains listed below, sequenced in a study of blood T cell repertoires in COVID-19. Method: immunoSEQ multiplex PCR; TCRdb's copy keeps in-frame clones and lacks some. Of hundreds of thousands of clones listed, roughly nine tenths were seen once; the top ten hold roughly 2%. Sequenced: PBMCs or T cells enriched from blood (not recorded which). All receptors derive from a woman in her late teens or twenties with acute COVID-19.

This clone was found once. The chain couples TRBV3-1 (or the pseudogene TRBV3-2) to TRBJ1-5; 8 nucleotides align to TRBD1. V lost 3 bases and J lost 4; bases outside the gene matches: 8. The CDR3 extends over 16 amino acids. Germline values: CDR1 LGHDT, CDR2 YNNKEL (reference sequence). CDR3 sequence reads: CASSQTGVQNNQPQHF. In DNA, the CDR3 is TGTGCCAGCAGCCAGACAGGGGTTCAAAATAATCAGCCCCAGCATTTT.

The V gene is TRBV19, the J gene TRBJ2-1, with 7 bases aligning to TRBD2. With 1 base clipped from V and 0 bases from J, the junction kept 0 bases outside the gene matches. CDR3 size: 15 residues. Germline CDR1 LNHDA, CDR2 SQIVND (reference sequence). The CDR3: CASSIGTSSYNEQFF. CDR3 bases: TGTGCCAGTAGTATAGGGACTAGCTCCTACAATGAGCAGTTCTTC.

The gene calls are TRBV21-1 and TRBJ2-1; whether TRBD2, the table's D call, matches the DNA was not checked. TRBV21-1 is deemed a pseudogene. The CDR3 runs to 17 residues. CDR3 loop: CASSWGLAGLRYNEQFF. The CDR3 nucleotides read TGTGCCAGCAGCTGGGGACTAGCGGGCCTGAGATACAATGAGCAGTTCTTC.

V gene TRBV7-2 combines with J gene TRBJ1-6; D unresolved. V was trimmed by 2 bases and J by 10 bases, leaving 12 bases between them. The germline CDR1 and CDR2 sequences are SGHTA and FQGNSA. The CDR3 is 14 amino acids. Here the CDR3 DNA reads TGTGCCAGCAGCTTATTCGGGGAGGGATCACCCCTCCACTTT. Encoded protein: CASSLFGEGSPLHF.

The chain carries TRBV28 and TRBJ1-5; TRBD1 agrees at 7 bases. Germline values: CDR1 MDHEN, CDR2 SYDVKM. This CDR3 has 15 residues. Losses at the gene ends were 6 bases for V and 3 bases for J; bases not matched to a gene: 8. The CDR3 loop is CASSLTGRDNQPQHF. The DNA for the CDR3 is TGTGCCAGCAGCCTGACAGGGCGGGACAATCAGCCCCAGCATTTT.

J is TRBJ1-6 and V is TRBV27; no clear D gene. CDR3 size: 12 residues. The V and J ends lost 5 bases and 5 bases respectively, with 4 bases between them. The V gene's germline CDR1 is MNHEY and CDR2 SMNVEV (reference sequence). CDR3 in DNA: TGTGCCAGCAGTATTAATAATTCACCCCTCCACTTT. This codes for CASSINNSPLHF.

Here the CDR3 DNA reads TGTGCCTGGACCACGGGGGGGGCGAGCACAGATACGCAGTATTTT. Amino acid sequence: CAWTTGGASTDTQYF. This sequence joins TRBV30 and TRBJ2-3, with TRBD2 matching over 8 bases. This CDR3 region has 15 residues. CDR1 is GTSNPN, CDR2 SVGIG, per germline (reference sequence). Germline trimming cut 4 bases from V and 0 bases from J; bases unmatched to any gene: 6. Looking up the rest from reference TRBV30 and TRBJ2-3 gives the full variable domain: SQTIHQWPATLVQPVGSPLSLECTVEGTSNPNLYWYRQAAGRGLQLLFYSVGIGQISSEVPQNLSASRPQDRQFILSSKKLLLSDSGFYLCAWTTGGASTDTQYFGPGTRLTVL.

There are a few counts of this clone. This chain links TRBV20-1 with TRBJ1-4; 8 nucleotides line up with TRBD1. This CDR3 contains 15 residues. Germline CDR1 DFQATT, CDR2 SNEGSKA (reference sequence). J lost 3 bases, V lost 3 bases, and 6 bases had no gene match. The CDR3 reads CSASQGAGANEKLFF. The CDR3 DNA reads as TGCAGTGCTAGTCAGGGGGCTGGGGCTAATGAAAAACTGTTTTTT.

The V call is TRBV27, the J call TRBJ2-7; maybe TRBD2 (7 bases). Per the germline V gene, CDR1 is MNHEY and CDR2 is SMNVEV (reference sequence). This CDR3 region has 15 residues. V lost 7 bases to trimming and J lost 10 bases, with 26 bases between them. The CDR3 nucleotides read TGTGCCAGCACCCCCCGGGGGGCGAGAACCTTCGACCAGTACTTC. It codes for CASTPRGARTFDQYF.

The DNA of the CDR3 is TGTGCCAGCTCATCATCCAGGGGCACAGATACGCAGTATTTT. Translating it yields CASSSSRGTDTQYF. The rearrangement links TRBV18 to TRBJ2-3, with D perhaps matching TRBD1 (5 bases). Trimming stripped 5 bases from V and 1 base from J, with 10 bases between. The length of the CDR3 is 14 residues. Germline CDR1 and CDR2: KGHSH and LQKENI.

The table lists this clone with a few counts. This chain connects TRBV14 to TRBJ1-2; D is ambiguous. V dropped 0 bases and J dropped 4 bases, with 9 bases sitting between them. The CDR3 spans 14 residues. The germline V gene encodes CDR1 SGHDN and CDR2 FVKESK. CDR3 protein: CASSQDGRSYGYTF. The DNA for the CDR3 is TGTGCCAGCAGCCAAGACGGGAGAAGCTATGGCTACACCTTC. Full variable domain (rest looked up from reference TRBV14 and TRBJ1-2): EAGVTQFPSHSVIEKGQTVTLRCDPISGHDNLYWYRRVMGKEIKFLLHFVKESKQDESGMPNNRFLAERTGGTYSTLKVQPAELEDSGVYFCASSQDGRSYGYTFGSGTRLTVV.

The chain uses TRBV28 and TRBJ2-7; 9 bases are shared with TRBD1. Losses at the gene ends were 7 bases for V and 3 bases for J; bases not matched to a gene: 4. The CDR3 runs 13 residues. Germline lookup yields CDR1 MDHEN and CDR2 SYDVKM. The chain's CDR3 is CASNSGQGYEQYF. In DNA form, the CDR3 reads TGTGCCAGCAACTCGGGACAGGGCTACGAGCAGTACTTC.

V gene TRBV5-4 combines with J gene TRBJ1-3; 7 nucleotides align to TRBD1. The CDR3 covers 14 residues. Germline lookup yields CDR1 SGHNT and CDR2 YYREEE (reference sequence). Losses at the gene ends were 3 bases for V and 2 bases for J; bases not matched to a gene: 2. CDR3 region: CASSSGQPGNTIYF. The CDR3 nucleotides read TGTGCCAGCAGCTCGGGACAGCCTGGAAACACCATATATTTT.

The genes are TRBV7-9 and TRBJ1-2, with 9 positions matching TRBD1. This CDR3 has 14 amino acids. J gave up 10 bases and V 3 bases, and 9 bases lay outside the gene matches. Germline CDR1 reads SEHNR; CDR2 reads FQNEAQ (reference sequence). CDR3 nucleotides: TGTGCCAGCAGCTTCATCGGACAGGGGAAGAACTACACCTTC. It specifies CASSFIGQGKNYTF.

Worth noting for this clone: One end of the junction varies from germline; a read error may be responsible. The chain employs TRBV5-1 and TRBJ2-2; the D is unclear. This CDR3 region has 15 residues. The germline CDR1 and CDR2 sequences are SGHRS and YFSETQ. CDR3 loop: CASTLELPSAGELFF. CDR3 sequence (DNA): TGCGCCAGCACCTTGGAACTCCCGAGTGCCGGGGAGCTGTTTTTT. Supplemented by reference TRBV5-1 and TRBJ2-2, the full variable domain reads KAGVTQTPRYLIKTRGQQVTLSCSPISGHRSVSWYQQTPGQGLQFLFEYFSETQRNKGNFPGRFSGRQFSNSRSEMNVSTLELGDSALYLCASTLELPSAGELFFGEGSRLTVL.

The DNA for the CDR3 is TGCGCCAGCAGCGGACTCGGCCTCCAAGAGACCCAGTACTTC. This codes for CASSGLGLQETQYF. V and J are TRBV10-2 and TRBJ2-5, with TRBD2 as a possible D gene (5 bases). CDR3 length: 14 amino acids. Germline CDR1 reads WSHSY; CDR2 reads SAAADI. V was clipped by 6 bases and J by 1 base, with 12 bases between them.

This CDR3 reads CASSATTGSQETQYF. DNA of the CDR3: TGTGCCAGCAGCGCCACCACCGGGAGTCAAGAGACCCAGTACTTC. The chain is built from TRBV7-3 and TRBJ2-5; tentatively, D is TRBD2 (6 bases). The CDR3 is 15 residues long. Germline lookup yields CDR1 SGHTA and CDR2 FQGTGA. V dropped 5 bases and J dropped 2 bases, with 15 bases sitting between them.

The chain recombines TRBV5-1 with TRBJ1-1; TRBD1 aligns across 8 bases. The V segment lost 2 bases and the J segment 4 bases; nucleotides outside the gene matches: 4. This CDR3 has 14 amino acids. The germline V gene has CDR1 SGHRS and CDR2 YFSETQ. Here the CDR3 reads CASSLYRGGTEAFF. As DNA, the CDR3 is TGCGCCAGCAGCTTATACAGGGGGGGCACTGAAGCTTTCTTT.

The CDR3 reads CASTWTGGGKLFF. CDR3 nucleotides: TGTGCCAGCACCTGGACAGGGGGAGGGAAACTGTTTTTT. The rearrangement joins TRBV2 to TRBJ1-4; TRBD1 matches 10 bases. The V segment lost 7 bases and the J segment 11 bases; nucleotides outside the gene matches: 7. Germline-derived CDR1 and CDR2 are SNHLY and FYNNEI. This CDR3 is built from 13 residues.

The chain combines TRBV2 with TRBJ1-2; maybe TRBD1 (5 bases). Germline CDR1 is SNHLY and CDR2 is FYNNEI. Trimming took off 2 bases at V and 4 bases at J, with 11 bases between the two ends. This CDR3 has 14 amino acids. The CDR3, as DNA: TGTGCCAGCAGTGAATTGGCGACAGCCTATGGCTACACCTTC. Protein: CASSELATAYGYTF.

The V call is TRBV24-1, the J call TRBJ2-7; D is perhaps TRBD1 (5 bases). The CDR3 covers 13 residues. Germline loops: CDR1 KGHDR, CDR2 SFDVKD. The germline V and J ends were trimmed by 4 bases and 3 bases, with 9 bases remaining between them. This CDR3 is CATSDPDNYEQYF. CDR3 DNA sequence: TGTGCCACCAGTGACCCGGACAACTACGAGCAGTACTTC.

This chain links TRBV6-5 with TRBJ1-1, with D unclear. Germline V lookup: CDR1 MNHEY, CDR2 SVGAGI. The CDR3 consists of 14 residues. The V and J ends lost 2 bases and 0 bases respectively, with 7 bases between them. Here the CDR3 DNA reads TGTGCCAGCAGTTACCCCAATGTGAACACTGAAGCTTTCTTT. It encodes CASSYPNVNTEAFF.

V gene TRBV6-5 combines with J gene TRBJ2-7; 11 bases match TRBD1. V gave up 10 bases and J gave up 4 bases; unmatched junction bases: 9. This CDR3 has 14 amino acids. CDR1 and CDR2 (germline): MNHEY, SVGAGI. CDR3: CAISFRDRGYEQYF. Written as DNA, the CDR3 is TGTGCCATTTCCTTCCGGGACAGGGGGTACGAGCAGTACTTC.

The chain is built from TRBV5-1 and TRBJ2-2; D is perhaps TRBD2 (6 bases). Per germline, CDR1 SGHRS and CDR2 YFSETQ. This CDR3 is built from 15 residues. Trimming cost V 1 base and J 5 bases, with 12 bases left between them. CDR3 bases: TGCGCCAGCAGCTTGACTCATGGGGGGACCGGGGAGCTGTTTTTT. The encoded protein is CASSLTHGGTGELFF.

This sequence joins TRBV18 and TRBJ1-1; 8 positions agree with TRBD1. With 6 bases clipped from V and 1 base from J, the junction kept 10 bases outside the gene matches. There are 16 residues in the CDR3. Germline CDR1 KGHSH, CDR2 LQKENI. The CDR3 sequence is CASSRTTGTGNTEAFF. The CDR3 DNA reads as TGTGCCAGCTCCCGAACTACCGGGACAGGGAACACTGAAGCTTTCTTT.